These T cell receptor beta chains were read from a single sample in a study of blood T cell repertoires in COVID-19. Some clones are missing from TCRdb's copy, which holds only in-frame ones; the method was immunoSEQ multiplex PCR. Of about 100,000 clones detected, just under 80% appear once; the ten largest clones hold around 10%. The specimen sequenced was peripheral blood. These TCRs come from a woman aged 70-85 years with acute or convalescent COVID-19. Both conserved end residues are part of each CDR3. The order of the fields is J gene, V gene, CDR3 protein.

>TRBJ2-4|TRBV2
CASSPEFGTGRNIQYF
>TRBJ1-4|TRBV9
CASSPVQGRSEKLFF
>TRBJ1-2|TRBV5-1
CASSTRDRDVYGYTF
>TRBJ2-2|TRBV11-2
CASNRLRAGNTGELFF
>TRBJ2-3|TRBV9
CASSVDSGGSRTSTDTQYF
>TRBJ2-1|TRBV25-1
CASSGTSGGNNEQFF
>TRBJ1-3|TRBV6-1
CASSEWQGSSGNTIYF
>TRBJ2-1|TRBV10-3
CAISEGSGGASEQFF
>TRBJ2-3|TRBV11-2
CASSSPGGDTQYF
>TRBJ2-2|TRBV10-3
CAISPAGTSRAGELFF
>TRBJ1-5|TRBV6-5
CVSSTRGGPQHF
>TRBJ1-1|TRBV12-3/TRBV12-4
CASSLLRNTEAFF
>TRBJ2-7|TRBV4-1
CASSQDSRHPAYEQYF
>TRBJ1-2|TRBV3-1/TRBV3-2
CASSFGTGRGSYGYTF
>TRBJ2-3|TRBV13
CASSDGGISDTQYF
>TRBJ2-1|TRBV24-1
CATSDLSAGGWNEQFF
>TRBJ1-2|TRBV10-3
CAISEGAGGSNGYTF
>TRBJ1-4|TRBV18
CASSPGGQINEKLFF
>TRBJ1-5|TRBV3-1/TRBV3-2
CASSKLGGDQPQHF
>TRBJ2-7|TRBV7-2
CASSPPDRGDVEQYF
>TRBJ1-4|TRBV19
CASKRGPSGDEKLFF
>TRBJ1-2|TRBV6-2/TRBV6-3
CASSQGVYGYTF
>TRBJ1-1|TRBV7-3
CASSTPSGVGNFAEAFF
>TRBJ2-2|TRBV7-9
CASSDLTEGSGELFF
>TRBJ1-5|TRBV6-6
CASSHSDRGNQPQHF
>TRBJ2-5|TRBV27
CASSNLLSGGPQETQYF
>TRBJ1-5|TRBV28
CASIRSGTDNQPQHF
>TRBJ2-5|TRBV15
CATSSRTTGQETQYF
>TRBJ1-3|TRBV5-6
CASSLGGIGNTIYF
>TRBJ1-3|TRBV9
CASSVGTGQAGNTIYF
>TRBJ2-4|TRBV28
CASSFIRGGEYF
>TRBJ1-2|TRBV18
CASSRQDNYGYTF
>TRBJ2-7|TRBV10-1
CASSPSRTGGFDEQYF
>TRBJ1-1|TRBV6-5
CASGQMNTEAFF
>TRBJ2-5|TRBV7-2
CASSPRWTSGVKETQYF
>TRBJ1-6|TRBV5-6
CASSDGNSPLHF
>TRBJ1-1|TRBV6-6
CASTIPDTKANTEAFF
>TRBJ2-5|TRBV4-3
CASSQDLSGSETQYF
>TRBJ2-3|TRBV10-3
CAISGDKRGFDTQYF
>TRBJ2-5|TRBV7-2
CASSLGRETQYF
>TRBJ1-2|TRBV28
CASSRYRGISYTF
>TRBJ1-6|TRBV6-5
CASSYPRRDRLAPLHF
>TRBJ2-2|TRBV4-2
CASSQDRAGLTGELFF
>TRBJ2-1|TRBV5-1
CASSWGGSSYNEQFF
>TRBJ1-1|TRBV3-1/TRBV3-2
CASSPIAEAGADTEAFF